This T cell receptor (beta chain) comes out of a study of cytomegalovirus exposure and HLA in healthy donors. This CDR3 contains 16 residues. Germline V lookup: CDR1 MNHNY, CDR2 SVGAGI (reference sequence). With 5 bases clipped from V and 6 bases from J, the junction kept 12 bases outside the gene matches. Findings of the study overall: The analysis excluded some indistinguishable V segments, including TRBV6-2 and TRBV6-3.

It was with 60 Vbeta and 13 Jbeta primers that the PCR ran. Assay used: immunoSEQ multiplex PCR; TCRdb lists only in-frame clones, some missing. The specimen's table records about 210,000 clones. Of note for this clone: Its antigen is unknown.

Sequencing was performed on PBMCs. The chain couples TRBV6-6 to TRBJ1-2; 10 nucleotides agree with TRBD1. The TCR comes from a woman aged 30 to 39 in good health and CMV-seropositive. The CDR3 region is CASSRGQGEKGDGYTF. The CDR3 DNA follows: TGTGCCAGCAGTCGCGGACAGGGGGAAAAAGGGGATGGCTACACCTTC.